A selection of T cell receptor beta chains follows, all from one sample in a study of blood T cell repertoires in COVID-19. This table comes from immunoSEQ multiplex PCR, and its TCRdb copy is limited to in-frame clones, with some not included. Of about 220,000 clones in the sample, roughly nine tenths are singletons; the top ten hold 3.5%. Sequencing used PBMCs or T cells enriched from blood (not recorded which). The receptors derive from a woman between 18 and 30 years old in a cohort exposed to, infected with or recovered from COVID-19 (not recorded which). Each CDR3 is given with its conserved first and last residue. A D gene is named only where the DNA matches it firmly. Only some rows state a clone size, as once, few, many or a class for expanded clones.

v_call: TRBV18; clone_size: NA; j_call: TRBJ1-5; d_call: NA; cdr3_nt: TGTGCCAGCTCCGACAGTAATCAGCCCCAGCATTTT; cdr3_aa: CASSDSNQPQHF
v_call: TRBV28; clone_size: NA; j_call: TRBJ1-5; d_call: NA; cdr3_nt: TGTGCCAGCAGTTTCGCTCGAGGACCGGCGGGGATCGGAAGCAATCAGCCCCAGCATTTT; cdr3_aa: CASSFARGPAGIGSNQPQHF
v_call: TRBV2; clone_size: NA; j_call: TRBJ1-2; d_call: TRBD1; cdr3_nt: TGTGCCAGCAGTATTCATTCGGGACAGGGAAATGGCTACACCTTC; cdr3_aa: CASSIHSGQGNGYTF
v_call: TRBV7-9; clone_size: NA; j_call: TRBJ2-7; d_call: TRBD1; cdr3_nt: TGTGCCAGCAGCTTAATTCAGGGGGTGAGCGAGCAGTACTTC; cdr3_aa: CASSLIQGVSEQYF
v_call: TRBV12-3/TRBV12-4; clone_size: NA; j_call: TRBJ2-7; d_call: TRBD1; cdr3_nt: TGTGCCAGCAGCTCTGGACAGGGAGAGTACTTC; cdr3_aa: CASSSGQGEYF
v_call: TRBV6-5; clone_size: NA; j_call: TRBJ1-5; d_call: NA; cdr3_nt: TGTGCCAGCAGTCCGTTAACAGTCGGCAATCAGCCCCAGCATTTT; cdr3_aa: CASSPLTVGNQPQHF
v_call: TRBV11-2; clone_size: few; j_call: TRBJ1-4; d_call: NA; cdr3_nt: TGTGCCAGCAGCTTAGTACAGGAGGGAAAACTGTTTTTT; cdr3_aa: CASSLVQEGKLFF
v_call: TRBV13; clone_size: NA; j_call: TRBJ1-5; d_call: NA; cdr3_nt: TGTGCCAGCAGCTATATGGGGCAGGGCGCCCATAGCAATCAGCCCCAGCATTTT; cdr3_aa: CASSYMGQGAHSNQPQHF
v_call: TRBV19; clone_size: NA; j_call: TRBJ1-5; d_call: NA; cdr3_nt: TGTGCCAGTAGTTCTTATCAGGGGATCTATCAGCCCCAGCATTTT; cdr3_aa: CASSSYQGIYQPQHF
v_call: TRBV6-1; clone_size: few; j_call: TRBJ1-1; d_call: NA; cdr3_nt: TGTGCCAGCAGTGAACTGGGGAGAACCACTGAAGCTTTCTTT; cdr3_aa: CASSELGRTTEAFF
v_call: TRBV30; clone_size: once; j_call: TRBJ2-1; d_call: NA; cdr3_nt: TGTGCCTGGAGTGGTGACTGGCGGGGAAACAATGAGCAGTTCTTC; cdr3_aa: CAWSGDWRGNNEQFF
v_call: TRBV5-6; clone_size: NA; j_call: TRBJ1-1; d_call: NA; cdr3_nt: TGTGCCAGCAGCTTGGTCCCGTCGGGTGGTACTGAAGCTTTCTTT; cdr3_aa: CASSLVPSGGTEAFF
v_call: TRBV2; clone_size: NA; j_call: TRBJ1-6; d_call: NA; cdr3_nt: TGTGCCAGCAGCTACGTCAATTCACCCCTCCACTTT; cdr3_aa: CASSYVNSPLHF
v_call: TRBV14; clone_size: NA; j_call: TRBJ1-1; d_call: NA; cdr3_nt: TGTGCCAGCACGTCAAGCAGGGAGAACACTGAAGCTTTCTTT; cdr3_aa: CASTSSRENTEAFF
v_call: TRBV24-1; clone_size: NA; j_call: TRBJ1-2; d_call: NA; cdr3_nt: TGTGCCACCAGTGATGGGGGAGGGGATGGCTACACCTTC; cdr3_aa: CATSDGGGDGYTF
v_call: TRBV19; clone_size: NA; j_call: TRBJ1-2; d_call: NA; cdr3_nt: TGTGCCAGTAGTGAACAGTTCTATGGCTACACCTTC; cdr3_aa: CASSEQFYGYTF
v_call: TRBV4-1; clone_size: few; j_call: TRBJ2-7; d_call: TRBD2; cdr3_nt: TGCGCCAGCAGCCAGGCCCTAGCGGGTCCCTACGAGCAGTACTTC; cdr3_aa: CASSQALAGPYEQYF
v_call: TRBV15; clone_size: NA; j_call: TRBJ1-3; d_call: NA; cdr3_nt: TGTGCCACCAGCAGACATGGGGACACTAGCTCTGGAAACACCATATATTTT; cdr3_aa: CATSRHGDTSSGNTIYF
v_call: TRBV4-1; clone_size: NA; j_call: TRBJ1-4; d_call: TRBD1; cdr3_nt: TGCGCCAGCAGCCAAGGCCCGAACAGGGGGCTGGGTGAAAAACTGTTTTTT; cdr3_aa: CASSQGPNRGLGEKLFF
v_call: TRBV19; clone_size: NA; j_call: TRBJ1-5; d_call: NA; cdr3_nt: TGTGCCAGTAGTATCACAGGGTGGAGCCAGCCCCAGCATTTT; cdr3_aa: CASSITGWSQPQHF
v_call: TRBV28; clone_size: NA; j_call: TRBJ1-2; d_call: TRBD1; cdr3_nt: TGTGCCAGCAGTCCGACAGGGGCGGAGTACACCTTC; cdr3_aa: CASSPTGAEYTF
v_call: TRBV3-1/TRBV3-2; clone_size: NA; j_call: TRBJ2-4; d_call: TRBD2; cdr3_nt: TGTGCCAGCAGTGTAGCGGGAGAAGGGAACATTCAGTACTTC; cdr3_aa: CASSVAGEGNIQYF
v_call: TRBV11-2; clone_size: once; j_call: TRBJ2-5; d_call: NA; cdr3_nt: TGTGCCAGCAGCTTAGGTGCCGGGGGACAGACCCAGTACTTC; cdr3_aa: CASSLGAGGQTQYF
v_call: TRBV21-1; clone_size: NA; j_call: TRBJ1-1; d_call: NA; cdr3_nt: TGTGCCAGCAGCACTCGGACAGGCGCCCCCGGCACTGAAGCTTTCTTT; cdr3_aa: CASSTRTGAPGTEAFF
v_call: TRBV6-5; clone_size: NA; j_call: TRBJ1-1; d_call: TRBD1; cdr3_nt: TGTGCCAGCAGACCCCCGACAGGGATGAACACTGAAGCTTTCTTT; cdr3_aa: CASRPPTGMNTEAFF